This TCR beta chain was observed in a study of blood T cell repertoires in COVID-19 (dated by TCRdb to 2020 to 2021). Regarding the complete study: Collaborator samples came from the United States, Italy and Spain and covered acute and convalescent phases of COVID-19. The material from the prospective study consisted of cDNA or gDNA derived from T cells, B-cell-depleted T cells, or PBMCs. Deeply sampled blood TCRbeta repertoires from subjects exposed to, actively infected with, or recovered from COVID-19 were included in the dataset. The repertoires were released in a freely available public database intended as a resource for research on the immune response to SARS-CoV-2. Samples came from the ongoing ImmuneRACE study (first 160 participants) plus 1,254 subjects from 6 global collaborators. Nearly every sample came with metadata listing a de-identified subject ID, COVID-19 status, age in years and sex. HLA class I and class II types, where available, came from metadata supplied by the sample provider rather than from assay-based typing.

As regards this clone: Its specific antigen is unknown. No clone much larger than this one lies a single base away; base qualities are absent.

General findings and caveats noted by the study authors: Clinical and demographic metadata were provided uncurated, with the amount varying by source and participant.

The collaborating institutions used their own protocols to collect whole blood in K2EDTA tubes. Collaborator samples were shipped for TCRbeta analysis as frozen whole blood, isolated PBMCs, or DNA extracted from either sample type. TCRbeta CDR3 regions were amplified from genomic DNA using the immunoSEQ Assay, a bias-controlled multiplex PCR. The paper's data handling went like this. The number of nucleated cells in each sample was estimated from the amplification of reference gene primers within the assay. Sequence reads were collapsed and filtered to measure the absolute abundance of every unique TCRbeta CDR3 rearrangement. For each sample, productive Simpson clonality was calculated as the square root of Simpson's diversity index across productive rearrangements. Drawn from immuneACCESS, this table holds only the in-frame rearrangements with V and J called that TCRdb kept. Clones are partly lost; checked studies trace under half to an unresolved V gene and leave the rest unexplained. The V and J calls and clone size come from that table; D and trimming were worked out from the DNA. Across this sample there are more than 100,000 clones, with about 90% seen only once. The ten largest clones take up almost 30% of the sample.

The CDR3 contains 13 residues, cysteine and phenylalanine counted. Just the 39-base CDR3 DNA is kept, in frame starting at base 1. V sheds 1 base and J sheds 12 bases, leaving 13 bases between their ends. CDR1 and CDR2, looked up from the germline V gene (reference sequence), are SEHNR and FQNEAQ. This chain joins TRBV7-9 to TRBJ2-4; the D gene is unclear. This sequence was found in a woman aged 70-85 years with acute or convalescent COVID-19. Specimen: peripheral blood. The CDR3 protein: CASSLVSDIPQYF. The DNA is as follows: TGTGCCAGCAGCTTAGTATCCGACATCCCTCAGTACTTC.